This TCR beta chain was found in a study of blood T cell repertoires in COVID-19. Assay used: immunoSEQ multiplex PCR; TCRdb lists only in-frame clones, some missing. The data contain about 260,000 clones, 88% of them singletons. Adults between roughly 18 and 95 years of age took part from more than 20 US areas. The CDR3 runs to 15 residues. The germline V and J ends were trimmed by 2 bases and 0 bases, with 8 bases remaining between them. Germline CDR1 and CDR2: LGHDT and YNNKEL (reference sequence). This rearrangement joins TRBV3-1 (or the pseudogene TRBV3-2) to TRBJ1-3; maybe TRBD1 (5 bases). This receptor was taken from a woman between 35 and 50 years old with acute COVID-19. The sequenced sample was PBMCs or T cells enriched from blood (not recorded which). CDR3 bases: TGTGCCAGCAGCCAATCAGGGATCTCTGGAAACACCATATATTTT. Translation: CASSQSGISGNTIYF.